The subject of this entry is one T cell receptor beta chain. Germline values: CDR1 SEHNR, CDR2 FQNEAQ (reference sequence). Trimming left V 1 base short and J 2 bases short, with 8 bases between. The CDR3 is made up of 14 amino acids. This record belongs to a study of Graves' ophthalmopathy and Graves' hyperthyroidism. The sequenced template was RNA, covering the TCR beta CDR3 region. Second-round multiplex PCR followed a first-round RT-PCR using HTBI primers. TCRdb itself ran the multiplex PCR reads through MiXCR, one entry per CDR3 protein. In the table there are 600,000 to 650,000 distinct CDR3 sequences, about a fifth of which are singletons.

The chain has TRBV7-9 and TRBJ2-5; D uncertain. The sequence came from a woman aged 18-29 years with stable Graves' hyperthyroidism. Some clones in this sample may be carry-over from other donors' samples. Sequencing input: peripheral blood. CDR3 protein: CASSLGELQETQYF. In DNA, the CDR3 is TGTGCCAGCAGCTTAGGCGAACTACAAGAGACCCAGTACTTC.